The next 26 T cell receptor beta chains were all read from a single sample in a study of identical twins. TCRdb re-analysed the 5' RACE reads in MiXCR, keeping a single row per CDR3 protein. This table has about 690,000 distinct CDR3 sequences, 5.5% to 6.5% appearing once. The sequenced sample consisted of naive T cells sorted from blood. The source is a man younger than 30 in good health.

There are a few counts of this clonotype. CDR3 bases: TGCAGTGCTTTACTAGCGGAGGACCAAGAGACCCAGTACTTC. It translates to CSALLAEDQETQYF. V and J are TRBV20-1 and TRBJ2-5, with TRBD2 matching 8 bases. V shed 5 bases and J 0 bases; nucleotides not matched to a gene: 5. This CDR3 region has 14 residues. Germline CDR1 is DFQATT and CDR2 is SNEGSKA (reference sequence).

This clonotype was observed many times. The rearrangement links TRBV12-3 or TRBV12-4 to TRBJ2-1; 8 positions agree with TRBD2. The CDR3 totals 16 residues. V lost 4 bases, J lost 4 bases, and 9 bases stayed unmatched. The CDR3 DNA reads TGTGCCAGCAGTTCCGTTGCTAGCGGGCGTTACAATGAGCAGTTCTTC. Translation: CASSSVASGRYNEQFF.

V is TRBV6-5 and J is TRBJ2-1; TRBD1 or TRBD2 may be the D gene (6 bases each). CDR1 is MNHEY and CDR2 is SVGAGI in the germline V gene. Between the trimmed V and J ends, which lost 2 bases and 7 bases, there was a span of 15 bases. The CDR3 extends over 15 amino acids. The CDR3 coding sequence is TGTGCCAGCAGTTACAAGGGGGGATATTTGAATGAGCAGTTCTTC. Residues: CASSYKGGYLNEQFF.

This clonotype was seen at least ten times. The chain carries TRBV5-1 and TRBJ2-7; 11 nucleotides match TRBD2. The CDR3 is 15 residues long. V trimming: 4 bases; J trimming: 1 base; junction bases outside the gene matches: 4. Germline loops: CDR1 SGHRS, CDR2 YFSETQ. The CDR3 coding sequence is TGCGCCAGCAGCGAAGGGACTAGCGGATCCTACGAGCAGTACGTC. Translated, it gives CASSEGTSGSYEQYV.

The chain carries TRBV9 and TRBJ2-5; 8 bases are a match to TRBD2. The CDR3 sequence is 17 residues long. Germline V gene lookup returns CDR1 SGDLS and CDR2 YYNGEE. V shed 0 bases and J 4 bases; nucleotides not matched to a gene: 11. CDR3 bases: TGTGCCAGCAGCGTAGACCCAGCGGGAGTGGTCGTAGAGACCCAGTACTTC. Translation gives CASSVDPAGVVVETQYF.

This clonotype was picked up a small number of times. V and J are TRBV5-1 and TRBJ1-4; no reliable D call. Between the trimmed V and J ends, which lost 0 bases and 8 bases, there was a span of 11 bases. The germline V gene has CDR1 SGHRS and CDR2 YFSETQ. This CDR3 spans 14 amino acids. The CDR3 DNA reads as TGCGCCAGCAGCTTGGGGACGGAAAGCGAAAAACTGTTTTTT. Translation: CASSLGTESEKLFF. The whole variable domain, remainder taken from reference TRBV5-1 and TRBJ1-4, is KAGVTQTPRYLIKTRGQQVTLSCSPISGHRSVSWYQQTPGQGLQFLFEYFSETQRNKGNFPGRFSGRQFSNSRSEMNVSTLELGDSALYLCASSLGTESEKLFFGSGTQLSVL.

This clonotype occurred a few times. This chain joins TRBV27 and TRBJ2-7; D remains unclear. Germline V gene lookup returns CDR1 MNHEY and CDR2 SMNVEV (reference sequence). V lost 2 bases, J lost 3 bases, and 8 bases lay in between. This CDR3 is 13 amino acids long. The CDR3: CASSLQVFYEQYF. The CDR3, as DNA: TGTGCCAGCAGTTTACAGGTTTTCTACGAGCAGTACTTC.

The rearrangement links TRBV4-3 to TRBJ2-6; D not certain. The CDR3 runs 19 residues. Germline CDR1 and CDR2: LGHNA and YSLEER. Trimming removed 1 base from V and 0 bases from J, with 16 bases in between. CDR3 region: CASSQVLQSLTSGANVLTF. CDR3 bases: TGCGCCAGCAGCCAAGTTCTTCAGAGTCTAACCTCTGGGGCCAACGTCCTGACTTTC.

This clonotype has ten or more counts. This chain uses TRBV4-3 with TRBJ2-1; D is tentatively TRBD1 or TRBD2 (5 bases each). Trimming stripped 3 bases from V and 10 bases from J, with 10 bases between. This CDR3 is built from 12 residues. Germline CDR1 LGHNA, CDR2 YSLEER. CDR3 loop: CASSQRGHEQFF. In DNA form, the CDR3 reads TGCGCCAGCAGCCAGAGGGGCCACGAGCAGTTCTTC.

This clonotype showed up many times. The J gene is TRBJ2-7, the V gene TRBV4-3, with 8 bases aligning to TRBD2. CDR1 and CDR2 (germline): LGHNA, YSLEER. This CDR3 contains 15 residues. After removal of 0 bases from V and 6 bases from J, the junction contained 7 bases not matched to a gene. CDR3 sequence reads: CASSQDGSGRSEQYF. DNA of the CDR3: TGCGCCAGCAGCCAAGACGGAAGCGGGAGAAGCGAGCAGTACTTC.

This clonotype was counted between two and nine times. This chain connects TRBV6-2 or TRBV6-3 to TRBJ2-1, with 8 bases identical to TRBD2. This CDR3 has 15 residues. V shed 6 bases and J 10 bases; nucleotides not matched to a gene: 14. The germline CDR1 and CDR2 sequences are MNHEY and SVGEGT. For the CDR3, the DNA is TGTGCCAGCAGGCCAACGGGAGGGCCGGGGTCGGAGCAGTTCTTC. Amino acids: CASRPTGGPGSEQFF.

This clonotype was observed many times. This sequence joins TRBV20-1 and TRBJ2-7; 9 nucleotides agree with TRBD2. With 6 bases clipped from V and 7 bases from J, the junction kept 13 bases outside the gene matches. The germline V gene has CDR1 DFQATT and CDR2 SNEGSKA (reference sequence). The CDR3 runs to 14 residues. The CDR3 spells CSALGAGGRGEQYF. In DNA form, the CDR3 reads TGCAGTGCCCTGGGAGCGGGAGGCCGCGGAGAGCAGTACTTC.

This clonotype was recorded a few times. The chain uses TRBV24-1 and TRBJ2-3; TRBD1 aligns across 8 bases. Germline V gives CDR1 KGHDR, CDR2 SFDVKD. The CDR3 is 16 residues long. J was trimmed by 2 bases and V by 4 bases; bases with no gene match: 7. The CDR3 DNA sequence: TGTGCCACCAGTGAGAGGGACAGGAGTATCACAGATACGCAGTATTTT. Amino acid sequence: CATSERDRSITDTQYF.

This clonotype was counted between two and nine times. V is TRBV28 and J is TRBJ1-6; TRBD1 matches 7 bases. With V trimmed by 6 bases and J by 14 bases, 10 bases remained unmatched. Germline assignment: CDR1 MDHEN and CDR2 SYDVKM. The CDR3 totals 13 residues. For the CDR3, the DNA is TGTGCCAGCAGCACCCCTGACAGGGTCGCCCTCCACTTT. Translating gives CASSTPDRVALHF.

The chain combines TRBV29-1 with TRBJ2-6; unclear D gene. The germline V gene has CDR1 SQVTM and CDR2 ANQGSEA. There are 14 residues in the CDR3. Trimming took off 4 bases at V and 0 bases at J, with 7 bases between the two ends. CDR3 coding DNA: TGCAGCGTTGTCGGAGCCTCTGGGGCCAACGTCCTGACTTTC. It encodes CSVVGASGANVLTF.

The chain links TRBV10-1 to TRBJ2-5; D is undetermined. CDR3 length: 15 residues. CDR1 and CDR2 from the germline V gene are WNHNN and SYGVQD (reference sequence). V was trimmed by 4 bases and J by 1 base, leaving 13 bases between them. The CDR3 is CASSAGRRVQETQYF. CDR3 DNA: TGCGCCAGCAGTGCCGGACGTAGAGTCCAAGAGACCCAGTACTTC.

This clonotype was observed many times. The genes are TRBV7-8 and TRBJ1-2; D is uncertain. Deletions cut 2 bases from V and 4 bases from J, with 8 bases between. CDR3 size: 13 residues. Germline V gene sequence: CDR1 SGHVS, CDR2 FQNEAQ. The CDR3 protein is CASSLLGTYGYTF. The DNA for the CDR3 is TGTGCCAGCAGCTTATTGGGCACCTATGGCTACACCTTC.

This clonotype was observed many times. The chain uses TRBV11-2 and TRBJ2-7; a weak D match, TRBD1 (5 bases). Between the trimmed V and J ends, which lost 0 bases and 7 bases, there was a span of 22 bases. Germline CDR1 is SGHAT and CDR2 is FQNNGV. The CDR3 length is 17 residues. The CDR3: CASSLEGQGFQGREQYV. The CDR3 DNA reads as TGTGCCAGCAGCTTAGAGGGGCAGGGTTTTCAGGGTCGGGAGCAGTACGTC.

The chain is built from TRBV6-1 and TRBJ2-3; D remains ambiguous. This CDR3 is 15 amino acids long. Trimming took off 5 bases at V and 7 bases at J, with 19 bases between the two ends. Germline assignment: CDR1 MNHNS and CDR2 SASEGT. For the CDR3, the DNA is TGTGCCAGCAGTCCGCCGGACCGGCGAGATCATACGCAGTATTTT. Translated, it gives CASSPPDRRDHTQYF.

The chain links TRBV6-1 to TRBJ2-5; 9 bases agree with TRBD1. Losses at the gene ends were 6 bases for V and 4 bases for J; bases not matched to a gene: 6. Germline loops: CDR1 MNHNS, CDR2 SASEGT. This CDR3 has 14 residues. The DNA of the CDR3 is TGTGCCAGCAGAGACAGGGGGATTGGAGAGACCCAGTACTTC. As protein: CASRDRGIGETQYF.

This clonotype came up many times. The chain recombines TRBV7-2 with TRBJ2-2; D perhaps matches TRBD2 (6 bases). The CDR3 is made up of 16 amino acids. Trimming shortened V by 5 bases and J by 7 bases, and 20 bases separated the two germline ends. Germline values: CDR1 SGHTA, CDR2 FQGNSA. The CDR3 DNA is TGTGCCAGCAGCCTTGTTCCGGGAGTTCTCGGCGGGGAGCTGTTTTTT. This encodes CASSLVPGVLGGELFF.

This clonotype was picked up a small number of times. CDR3 nucleotides: TGTGCCAGCAGCGTTACTAGGGGAGCCAAAAACATTCAGTACTTC. It codes for CASSVTRGAKNIQYF. V is TRBV12-3 or TRBV12-4 and J is TRBJ2-4; D might be TRBD1 or TRBD2, each matching 5 bases. Trimming cost V 6 bases and J 0 bases, with 12 bases left between them. The CDR3 loop spans 15 amino acids.

This clonotype was detected many times. The V gene is TRBV20-1, the J gene TRBJ1-2, with D possibly matching TRBD1 (6 bases). In germline, CDR1 is DFQATT, CDR2 SNEGSKA (reference sequence). V was pared by 6 bases and J by 0 bases, with 11 bases between. The CDR3 sequence is 13 residues long. CDR3 nucleotide sequence: TGCAGTGCCAACAGGGAAGCTAACTATGGCTACACCTTC. Its protein is CSANREANYGYTF.

At least ten counts were recorded for this clonotype. This sequence joins TRBV15 and TRBJ1-1; D call uncertain. Germline loops: CDR1 LNHNV, CDR2 YYDKDF (reference sequence). Deletions cut 0 bases from V and 7 bases from J, with 6 bases between. The CDR3 loop spans 12 amino acids. The CDR3 DNA reads as TGTGCCACCAGCAGAGAAAACGATGAAGCTTTCTTT. This codes for CATSRENDEAFF.

This clonotype occurred many times. V is TRBV5-1 and J is TRBJ1-6; 8 bases map to TRBD1. CDR1 is SGHRS, CDR2 YFSETQ, per germline. The V segment lost 6 bases and the J segment 10 bases; nucleotides outside the gene matches: 9. This CDR3 has 14 amino acids. CDR3 DNA: TGCGCCAGCACCATAGGACAGGGTGGATCACCCCTCCACTTT. Its protein is CASTIGQGGSPLHF. Filled out from reference TRBV5-1 and TRBJ1-6, the complete variable domain reads KAGVTQTPRYLIKTRGQQVTLSCSPISGHRSVSWYQQTPGQGLQFLFEYFSETQRNKGNFPGRFSGRQFSNSRSEMNVSTLELGDSALYLCASTIGQGGSPLHFGNGTRLTVT.

A few counts support this clonotype. For the CDR3, the DNA is TGTGCCAGCAGCCCACGGACTAACCTTCAAGAGACCCAGTACTTC. Translation gives CASSPRTNLQETQYF. The chain employs TRBV7-9 and TRBJ2-5; a weak D match, TRBD2 (6 bases). Trimming took 5 bases from V and 2 from J, leaving 15 bases between them. Germline assignment: CDR1 SEHNR and CDR2 FQNEAQ (reference sequence). CDR3 length: 15 amino acids.